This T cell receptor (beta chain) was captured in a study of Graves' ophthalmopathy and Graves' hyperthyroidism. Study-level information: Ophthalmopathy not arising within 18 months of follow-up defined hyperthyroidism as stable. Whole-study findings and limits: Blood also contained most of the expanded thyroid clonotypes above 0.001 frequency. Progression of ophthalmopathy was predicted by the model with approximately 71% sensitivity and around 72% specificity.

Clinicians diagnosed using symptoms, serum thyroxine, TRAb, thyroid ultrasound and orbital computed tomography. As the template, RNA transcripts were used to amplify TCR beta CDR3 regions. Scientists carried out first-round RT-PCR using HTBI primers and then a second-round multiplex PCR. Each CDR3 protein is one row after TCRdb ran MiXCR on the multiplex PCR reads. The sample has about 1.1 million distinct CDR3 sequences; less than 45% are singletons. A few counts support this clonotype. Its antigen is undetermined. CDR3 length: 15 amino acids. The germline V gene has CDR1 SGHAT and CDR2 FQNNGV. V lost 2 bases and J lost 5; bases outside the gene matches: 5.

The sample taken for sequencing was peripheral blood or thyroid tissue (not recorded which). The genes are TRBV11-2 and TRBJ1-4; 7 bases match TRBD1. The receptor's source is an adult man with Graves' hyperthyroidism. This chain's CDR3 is CASSLWGTENEKLFF. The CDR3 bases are TGTGCCAGCAGCTTATGGGGGACAGAGAATGAAAAACTGTTTTTT. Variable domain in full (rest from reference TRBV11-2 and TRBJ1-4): EAGVAQSPRYKIIEKRQSVAFWCNPISGHATLYWYQQILGQGPKLLIQFQNNGVVDDSQLPKDRFSAERLKGVDSTLKIQPAKLEDSAVYLCASSLWGTENEKLFFGSGTQLSVL.